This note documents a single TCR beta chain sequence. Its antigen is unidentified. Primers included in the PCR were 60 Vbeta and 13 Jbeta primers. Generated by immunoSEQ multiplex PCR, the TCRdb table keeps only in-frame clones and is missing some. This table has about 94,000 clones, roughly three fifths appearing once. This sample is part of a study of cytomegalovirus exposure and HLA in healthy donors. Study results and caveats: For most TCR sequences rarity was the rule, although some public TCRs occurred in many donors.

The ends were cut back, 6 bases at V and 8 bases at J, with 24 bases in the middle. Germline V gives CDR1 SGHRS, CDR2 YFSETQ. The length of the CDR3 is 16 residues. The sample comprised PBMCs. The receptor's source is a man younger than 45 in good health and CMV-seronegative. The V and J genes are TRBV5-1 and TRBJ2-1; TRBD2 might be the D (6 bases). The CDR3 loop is CASTNSGGIPVDEQFF. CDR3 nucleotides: TGCGCCAGCACCAATTCGGGCGGGATACCCGTGGATGAGCAGTTCTTC.